This TCR beta chain derives from a study of shared clonotypes between healthy human individuals. At a deep level, the assay was run. Sequencing was performed with immunoSEQ multiplex PCR; in TCRdb, only in-frame clones are kept and a portion is missing. The repertoire holds around 1.1 million clones, with around 82% as singletons. V dropped 6 bases and J dropped 2; count of bases not matched to a gene: 15. This CDR3 has 20 residues. Germline CDR1 reads KGHSH; CDR2 reads LQKENI. This receptor was obtained from a man aged 18 to 30 in good health. Some clones in this sample may be carry-over from other donors' samples. Sequenced: memory CD4+ T cells from PBMCs. Subset reported: CD45RA-negative fraction. V is TRBV18 and J is TRBJ2-1; 14 nucleotides align to TRBD2. CDR3 loop: CASSRSPGTSGRDPYNEQFF. The CDR3 nucleotides read TGTGCCAGCTCCCGCAGTCCCGGGACTAGCGGGAGAGACCCCTACAATGAGCAGTTCTTC.